One and the same sample provided the 28 T cell receptor beta chains below, sequenced in a study of CD8 T cells in ankylosing spondylitis. Via MiXCR, TCRdb re-called the 5' RACE reads, giving one row per CDR3 protein. The sample records about 92,000 distinct CDR3 sequences, roughly 9.6% being singletons. Sequenced material: blood, either unsorted or a sorted T cell fraction (not recorded which). All receptors derive from a male donor with ankylosing spondylitis or in good health (not recorded which).

The chain is built from TRBV2 and TRBJ1-2; 7 nucleotides line up with TRBD1. Trimming removed 7 bases from V and 4 bases from J; junction bases left unmatched: 9. The CDR3 loop spans 14 amino acids. Germline V CDR1 and CDR2: SNHLY, FYNNEI. The CDR3 coding sequence is TGTGCCAGCACCACTCCGGGACAGAGCTATGGCTACACCTTC. This codes for CASTTPGQSYGYTF.

This clonotype occurred many times. The chain uses TRBV29-1 and TRBJ2-5; D not certain. Germline V gene sequence: CDR1 SQVTM, CDR2 ANQGSEA. Trimming removed 2 bases at V and 5 bases at J, with 3 bases between. There are 10 residues in the CDR3. The CDR3 is CSVELETQYF. The DNA of the CDR3 is TGCAGCGTTGAACTGGAGACCCAGTACTTC.

There are many counts of this clonotype. The chain couples TRBV5-6 to TRBJ2-3; D possibly corresponds to TRBD1 (6 bases). Germline V gene lookup returns CDR1 SGHDT and CDR2 YYEEEE. This CDR3 comprises 14 residues. Trimming left V 3 bases short and J 2 bases short, with 10 bases between. The CDR3 protein is CASSWGTLTDTQYF. For the CDR3, the DNA is TGTGCCAGCAGCTGGGGGACACTCACAGATACGCAGTATTTT.

Note on this clonotype: Given a much more abundant clone one base away, this may be a read error. J is TRBJ2-1 and V is TRBV5-1; 12 positions match TRBD2. The CDR3 runs to 16 residues. The ends lost 0 bases at V and 8 bases at J; junction bases unmatched: 6. The germline gives CDR1 SGHRS, CDR2 YFSETQ. The CDR3 is CASSLVASGGADEQFF. The CDR3 DNA reads as TGCGCCAGCAGCTTGGTGGCTAGCGGGGGGGCCGATGAGCAGTTCTTC.

This clonotype was counted ten times or more. The chain couples TRBV3-1 to TRBJ2-3; 8 bases fit TRBD2. CDR3 size: 14 residues. Germline V CDR1 and CDR2: LGHDT, YNNKEL (reference sequence). The junction had 4 bases not matched to a gene; V was cut back by 3 bases and J by 5 bases. CDR3 in amino acids: CASSHGLAEDTQYF. CDR3 DNA: TGTGCCAGCAGCCACGGACTAGCAGAAGATACGCAGTATTTT.

This clonotype was seen repeatedly, ten times or more. The chain has TRBV5-1 and TRBJ1-1; 7 nucleotides align to TRBD1. Trimming cost V 3 bases and J 5 bases; bases outside gene matches: 10. The germline gives CDR1 SGHRS, CDR2 YFSETQ. The CDR3 has 15 residues. The CDR3 loop is CASSSEGAPVTEAFF. The CDR3 DNA sequence: TGCGCCAGCAGCTCTGAGGGGGCTCCGGTGACTGAAGCTTTCTTT.

There are many counts of this clonotype. The chain is built from TRBV19 and TRBJ2-2; the D gene is possibly TRBD2 (5 bases). Per the germline V gene, CDR1 is LNHDA and CDR2 is SQIVND (reference sequence). This CDR3 region has 12 residues. The V gene lost 10 bases and the J gene lost 4 bases, with 10 bases spanning the gap. CDR3: CATLRGTGELFF. CDR3 sequence (DNA): TGTGCCACCCTCCGGGGCACCGGGGAGCTGTTTTTT.

Ten or more counts support this clonotype. The gene calls are TRBV28 and TRBJ2-7; D may correspond to TRBD1 or TRBD2 (5 bases each). V lost 10 bases to trimming and J lost 5 bases, with 9 bases between them. Per the germline V gene, CDR1 is MDHEN and CDR2 is SYDVKM. The CDR3 contains 10 residues. The CDR3 is CATTGHEQYF. CDR3 nucleotide sequence: TGTGCCACCACGGGGCACGAGCAGTACTTC.

Many counts were recorded for this clonotype. The J gene is TRBJ2-5, the V gene TRBV28; D is perhaps TRBD1 or TRBD2 (6 bases each). The V end was cut by 5 bases, the J end by 5 bases, with 18 bases between. Germline CDR1 and CDR2: MDHEN and SYDVKM. The CDR3 loop spans 15 amino acids. For the CDR3, the DNA is TGTGCCAGCAGTGGCGGGACACCCGGAGGGGAGACCCAGTACTTC. It codes for CASSGGTPGGETQYF.

The sample holds many counts of this clonotype. The rearrangement joins TRBV28 to TRBJ2-7, with 11 bases lining up with TRBD1. The CDR3 loop spans 15 amino acids. V gave up 2 bases and J gave up 2 bases; unmatched junction bases: 2. CDR1 is MDHEN and CDR2 is SYDVKM in the germline V gene. CDR3 coding DNA: TGTGCCAGCAGTTTAAGGACAGGGGGCACCTACGAGCAGTACTTC. It translates to CASSLRTGGTYEQYF.

This clonotype appeared many times. The chain recombines TRBV12-3 or TRBV12-4 with TRBJ2-1; TRBD2 matches at 9 bases. This CDR3 is 13 amino acids long. Unmatched junction bases numbered 11, after V lost 5 bases and J lost 15 bases. The CDR3 is CASSPSRGGLRFF. The DNA for the CDR3 is TGTGCCAGCAGTCCCTCGCGGGGGGGCCTGCGGTTCTTC.

This clonotype has at least ten counts. The chain has TRBV7-8 and TRBJ1-4, with D unresolved. The CDR3 is 13 amino acids. Trimming took off 2 bases at V and 8 bases at J, with 9 bases between the two ends. The germline V gene has CDR1 SGHVS and CDR2 FQNEAQ. The CDR3, as DNA: TGTGCCAGCAGCTTATGGGTTGGGGAAAAACTGTTTTTT. It specifies CASSLWVGEKLFF.

The sample holds many counts of this clonotype. The rearrangement uses TRBV28 and TRBJ2-1; D possibly corresponds to TRBD1 (6 bases). Germline V gives CDR1 MDHEN, CDR2 SYDVKM. V was cut by 3 bases and J by 10 bases, with 16 bases left in between. This CDR3 has 14 residues. CDR3 sequence (DNA): TGTGCCAGCAGTTTCCTGGCAGGGGTAGGCGAGCAGTTCTTC. Residues: CASSFLAGVGEQFF.

In this sample, this clonotype turned up many times. The chain joins TRBV5-5 to TRBJ2-3; TRBD2 agrees at 8 bases. The CDR3 covers 15 residues. With 4 bases clipped from V and 2 bases from J, the junction kept 6 bases outside the gene matches. In germline, CDR1 is SGHKS, CDR2 YYEKEE (reference sequence). The CDR3 here is CASSRVAGLTDTQYF. As DNA, the CDR3 is TGTGCCAGCAGCAGGGTAGCGGGACTCACAGATACGCAGTATTTT.

This clonotype has ten or more counts. The chain links TRBV5-1 to TRBJ2-1, with 8 bases matching TRBD1. The trim removed 4 bases at V and 2 bases at J, leaving 11 bases unmatched. The CDR3 is 17 residues long. Germline V gene lookup returns CDR1 SGHRS and CDR2 YFSETQ. CDR3 residues: CASSRTGGSGPYNEQFF. The CDR3 DNA reads TGCGCCAGCAGCAGAACAGGGGGTTCTGGCCCCTACAATGAGCAGTTCTTC.

Note on this clonotype: As the CDR3 is not closed by the conserved phenylalanine or tryptophan, this likely results from a read error. The chain links TRBV28 to TRBJ1-1; D unclear. Trimming took 4 bases from V and 0 from J, leaving 12 bases between them. Germline-derived CDR1 and CDR2 are MDHEN and SYDVKM. The CDR3 extends over 15 amino acids. In nucleotides, the CDR3 is TGTGCCAGCAGTTCCCTTATCGCAATGAACACTGAAGCTTTCCTT. It yields the protein CASSSLIAMNTEAFL.

The table lists this clonotype with a few counts. Germline and junction disagree at one end, which may indicate a read error. This chain uses TRBV20-1 with TRBJ2-7; maybe TRBD1 (5 bases). Germline CDR1 and CDR2: DFQATT and SNEGSKA (reference sequence). This CDR3 is built from 13 residues. This CDR3 is CCAGQGGSYEQYF. CDR3 nucleotide sequence: TGCTGTGCCGGGCAGGGCGGAAGCTACGAGCAGTACTTC.

This clonotype showed up many times. The chain is built from TRBV5-1 and TRBJ2-3; 15 positions agree with TRBD2. After removal of 4 bases from V and 5 bases from J, the junction contained 5 bases not matched to a gene. This CDR3 spans 16 amino acids. Looked up from germline, CDR1 is SGHRS and CDR2 is YFSETQ. The CDR3, as DNA: TGCGCCAGCAGCACTCGGACTAGCGGGGGGGGAGATACGCAGTATTTT. It encodes CASSTRTSGGGDTQYF.

This clonotype came up many times. The CDR3 DNA is TGCGCCAGCAGCTTGGCTCTTGGAGAGACCCAGTACTTC. Translating gives CASSLALGETQYF. V is TRBV5-1 and J is TRBJ2-5, with D hard to call. V lost 0 bases and J 4 bases, leaving 7 bases between the germline ends. The CDR3 contains 13 residues. CDR1 and CDR2 (germline): SGHRS, YFSETQ.

This clonotype has ten or more counts. This chain links TRBV3-1 with TRBJ2-1; D call uncertain. Trimming removed 0 bases at V and 8 bases at J, with 17 bases between. This CDR3 contains 16 residues. From germline, CDR1 is LGHDT and CDR2 YNNKEL (reference sequence). The CDR3: CASSQDQGRDGHEQFF. In nucleotides, the CDR3 is TGTGCCAGCAGCCAAGATCAAGGACGCGACGGCCATGAGCAGTTCTTC.

The chain employs TRBV12-3 or TRBV12-4 and TRBJ2-7, with D perhaps TRBD1 (5 bases). The ends were cut back, 2 bases at V and 3 bases at J, with 23 bases in the middle. The CDR3 runs 18 residues. This CDR3 is CASSLRADKRDSIYEQYF. The CDR3 DNA sequence: TGTGCCAGCAGTTTAAGGGCGGACAAACGAGACTCAATCTACGAGCAGTACTTC.

In its sample, this clonotype was seen a few times. The rearrangement links TRBV12-3 or TRBV12-4 to TRBJ2-3, with 12 nucleotides matching TRBD2. V trimming: 3 bases; J trimming: 0 bases; junction bases outside the gene matches: 7. The CDR3 has 18 amino acids. The DNA for the CDR3 is TGTGCCAGCAGTTTTGGGCTAGCGGGGGGGGTCAGCACAGATACGCAGTATTTT. Its protein product is CASSFGLAGGVSTDTQYF.

This clonotype is medium-sized (0.01 to 0.1%). The rearrangement uses TRBV6-5 and TRBJ1-5; 9 bases agree with TRBD1. This CDR3 region has 13 residues. Trimming at V came to 6 bases and at J to 6 bases, leaving 3 bases not matched to a gene. Germline-derived CDR1 and CDR2 are MNHEY and SVGAGI. In DNA form, the CDR3 reads TGTGCCAGCAGGGGACAGGGTACTCAGCCCCAGCATTTT. Residues: CASRGQGTQPQHF.

This clonotype occurred many times. This rearrangement joins TRBV3-1 to TRBJ2-7, with 11 bases that match TRBD1. Germline trimming cut 5 bases from V and 7 bases from J; bases unmatched to any gene: 4. This CDR3 is built from 13 residues. The germline gives CDR1 LGHDT, CDR2 YNNKEL (reference sequence). CDR3 in amino acids: CASSLDRGLEQYF. The CDR3 DNA reads TGTGCCAGCAGCTTGGACAGGGGGCTGGAGCAGTACTTC.

This clonotype appeared many times. The chain is built from TRBV15 and TRBJ2-1, with 12 bases aligning to TRBD2. Germline loops: CDR1 LNHNV, CDR2 YYDKDF (reference sequence). The CDR3 length is 17 residues. V dropped 0 bases and J dropped 5; count of bases not matched to a gene: 5. CDR3 coding DNA: TGTGCCACCAGCAGAGATAGGCTAGCGGGGGGGGACAATGAGCAGTTCTTC. It is translated as CATSRDRLAGGDNEQFF.

The sample holds many counts of this clonotype. The genes are TRBV7-8 and TRBJ1-2; a possible D gene is TRBD1 (5 bases). The V gene's germline CDR1 is SGHVS and CDR2 FQNEAQ. Trimming pared 2 bases from V and 0 bases from J, leaving 13 bases between. This CDR3 has 16 residues. This CDR3 is CASSLRMGPANYGYTF. The CDR3 DNA is TGTGCCAGCAGCTTAAGGATGGGACCAGCTAACTATGGCTACACCTTC.

The chain links TRBV20-1 to TRBJ2-7; 7 bases map to TRBD2. The CDR3 has 16 residues. V dropped 6 bases and J dropped 0; count of bases not matched to a gene: 14. CDR1 is DFQATT, CDR2 SNEGSKA, per germline (reference sequence). Written as DNA, the CDR3 is TGCAGTGCCCATTTTGCCCAGGGAGGGGACTCCTACGAGCAGTACTTC. Its translation: CSAHFAQGGDSYEQYF.

This clonotype was found a few times. The gene calls are TRBV20-1 and TRBJ1-1; D may be TRBD1 (5 bases). The germline V and J ends were trimmed by 6 bases and 5 bases, with 19 bases remaining between them. The CDR3 runs 14 residues. Germline-derived CDR1 and CDR2 are DFQATT and SNEGSKA (reference sequence). CDR3: CSAPSGTGPTEAFF. CDR3 sequence (DNA): TGCAGTGCACCATCCGGGACGGGACCGACTGAAGCTTTCTTT.